Listed below are T cell receptor beta chains from one sample, sequenced in a study of beta chain features in type 1 diabetes. This table comes from immunoSEQ multiplex PCR, and its TCRdb copy is limited to in-frame clones, with some not included. This table holds under 300,000 clones, 8% found once. Material: central memory CD4+ T cells from blood. The receptors shown here come from a woman between 18 and 29 years old in good health. Each CDR3 is given with its conserved first and last residue. Not all rows give a size; the values are once, few, many and, for expanded clones, a class.

V: TRBV2
size: few
CDR3: CASSPQGGSTDTEAFF

V: TRBV9
size: few
CDR3: CASSPHRGNYNEQFF

V: TRBV23-1
size: .
CDR3: CASSQSTWRGWDTEAFF

V: TRBV2
size: few
CDR3: CASRTGGYYNEQFF

V: TRBV7-8
size: .
CDR3: CASSARQGRGEKLFF

V: TRBV5-1
size: .
CDR3: CASSLLQMNTEAFF

V: TRBV10-3
size: .
CDR3: CAIRGAPREKLFF

V: TRBV5-6
size: many
CDR3: CASSANTEAFF

V: TRBV6-6
size: few
CDR3: CASSFGGTGELFF

V: TRBV9
size: few
CDR3: CASSVGTPSYNEQFF

V: TRBV28
size: .
CDR3: CASSPPPADTQYF

V: TRBV20-1
size: .
CDR3: CSTSSYEQYF

V: TRBV30
size: few
CDR3: CAWKGGATEAFF

V: TRBV27
size: .
CDR3: CASSLLRISGANVLTF

V: TRBV23-1
size: many
CDR3: CASTRPQGQDIQYF

V: TRBV28
size: many
CDR3: CASSSPEGGYQPQHF

V: TRBV7-3
size: .
CDR3: CASKGTGGKAPLHF

V: TRBV7-2
size: few
CDR3: CASSTRQQGHNEQFF

V: TRBV5-6
size: .
CDR3: CASSFDRGDGYTF

V: TRBV7-2
size: many
CDR3: CASVGAGVGTGELFF

V: TRBV7-9
size: few
CDR3: CASSWGLVIPETQYF

V: TRBV29-1
size: .
CDR3: CSVVQGAGDTQYF

V: TRBV19
size: few
CDR3: CASKGRYNEQFF

V: TRBV29-1
size: .
CDR3: CSGAPGWGMNTEAFF

V: TRBV21-1
size: .
CDR3: CASSKQGQGRQPQHF

V: TRBV4-3
size: few
CDR3: CASSPLFPGQGSSGANVLTF

V: TRBV2
size: .
CDR3: CARGRNSPLHF

V: TRBV7-9
size: .
CDR3: CASSGTGSRLFF

V: TRBV7-3
size: few
CDR3: CASSFQGMPEAFF

V: TRBV7-2
size: few
CDR3: CASRSSGHSYEQYF

V: TRBV30
size: .
CDR3: CAWRPRTRGGQHF

V: TRBV7-2
size: few
CDR3: CASSLDRGTYNEQFF

V: TRBV6-5
size: .
CDR3: CASSYIFAGREKLFF

V: TRBV7-9
size: .
CDR3: CASSFILSGANVLTF

V: TRBV7-8
size: few
CDR3: CASSLLEYSYEQYF

V: TRBV6-1
size: few
CDR3: CASSEFGNQPQHF

V: TRBV11-1
size: few
CDR3: CASSPTWTRTPQGETQYF

V: TRBV7-9
size: many
CDR3: CASSPSKVDGYTF

V: TRBV11-3
size: few
CDR3: CASSLTGGITDTQYF

V: TRBV6-1
size: .
CDR3: CASSEHQGDGYTF

V: TRBV27
size: .
CDR3: CASSLYQGAWTEAFF

V: TRBV5-4
size: .
CDR3: CASNGEDLGDTQYF

V: TRBV7-2
size: .
CDR3: CASSREGRGNEKLFF

V: TRBV28
size: .
CDR3: CASRGTSGVAGELFF

V: TRBV18
size: .
CDR3: CASSLTGGNTEAFF

V: TRBV9
size: many
CDR3: CASSRTGTDGYTF

V: TRBV5-6
size: .
CDR3: CASSTPQGTQYF

V: TRBV11-3
size: few
CDR3: CASSPEGSVYGYTF